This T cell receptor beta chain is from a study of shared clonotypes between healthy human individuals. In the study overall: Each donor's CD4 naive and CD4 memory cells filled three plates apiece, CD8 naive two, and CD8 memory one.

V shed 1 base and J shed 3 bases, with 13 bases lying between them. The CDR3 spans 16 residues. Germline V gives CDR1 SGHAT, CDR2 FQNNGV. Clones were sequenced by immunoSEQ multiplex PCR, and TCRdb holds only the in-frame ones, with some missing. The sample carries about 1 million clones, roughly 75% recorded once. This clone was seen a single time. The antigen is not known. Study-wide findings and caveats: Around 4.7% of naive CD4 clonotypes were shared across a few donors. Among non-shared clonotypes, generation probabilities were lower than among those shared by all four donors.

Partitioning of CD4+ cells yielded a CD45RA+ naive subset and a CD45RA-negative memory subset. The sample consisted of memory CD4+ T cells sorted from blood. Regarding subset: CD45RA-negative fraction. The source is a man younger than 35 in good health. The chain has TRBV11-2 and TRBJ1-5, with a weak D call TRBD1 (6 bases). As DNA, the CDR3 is TGTGCCAGCAGCTTAGGTTCCGGACAGAACAATCAGCCCCAGCATTTT. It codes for CASSLGSGQNNQPQHF.